This T cell receptor (beta chain) was found in a study of cytomegalovirus exposure and HLA in healthy donors. Overall study findings and caveats: It was only CMV serostatus that was available as immune exposure information. Some segments of the V type, notably TRBV6-2 and TRBV6-3, were excluded as indistinguishable. Fewer N-insertions than the roughly 670-donor mean were reportedly shown by an Asian-associated ancestry cluster in a later analysis.

Although they were nominally healthy when sampled, donors likely had unrecorded immune exposures. The primer mix had 60 Vbeta and 13 Jbeta primers. Measured with immunoSEQ multiplex PCR; TCRdb has only the in-frame clones, and not every one. This table has 220,000 or so clones, approximately 78% appearing once. This CDR3 is 14 amino acids long. V lost 4 bases, J lost 8 bases, and 16 bases lay in between. The germline V gene encodes CDR1 MNHEY and CDR2 SVGAGI. This clone was seen a handful of times. Its matching antigen is unknown. The receptor was isolated from a woman aged 40 to 55 in good health and CMV-seronegative. V and J are TRBV6-5 and TRBJ2-3; no clear D. Sample: PBMCs. CDR3 sequence reads: CASSFALTSGTQYF. The CDR3 region has the DNA TGTGCCAGCAGTTTCGCACTTACCTCGGGTACGCAGTATTTT.